This T cell receptor (beta chain) was sequenced for a study of T cell repertoires in cytomegalovirus infection. For the study at large: It can be stated that public TCR beta signatures indicated CMV infection as well as a matching HLA type.

MiXCR was run by TCRdb on the reads, yielding one entry per CDR3 protein. This sample has fewer than 350,000 distinct CDR3 sequences, with roughly 9.5% found just once. This clonotype has just a few counts. Its specificity is not known. The CDR3 contains 15 residues. CDR1 and CDR2 (germline): MGHRA, YSYEKL. J was trimmed by 4 bases and V by 7 bases; bases with no gene match: 10. Study outcomes and limitations: In two of eight donors, the top clonotype was HLA-C-restricted CMV-specific. Using cumulative public TCR beta family frequency, the authors identified those who carried CMV together with the relevant HLA.

This sequence joins TRBV4-1 and TRBJ2-3, with TRBD2 identical over 8 bases. This sequence was found in a human donor in good health (CMV status not recorded). Some clones in this sample may be carry-over from other donors' samples. Sequenced sample: PBMCs. CDR3 sequence (DNA): TGCGCCAGCACCTACGGGGGGGTGGAACCAGATACGCAGTATTTT. This sequence encodes CASTYGGVEPDTQYF.